The source of this T cell receptor (beta chain) is a study of blood T cell repertoires in COVID-19. Study-level information: PBMCs, B-cell-depleted T cells, or T cells were the source of the cDNA or gDNA that made up the material.

Only in-frame clones appear in the TCRdb table, and some are missing; sequencing was by immunoSEQ multiplex PCR. The table includes tens of thousands of clones, around 90% detected once. This CDR3 region has 15 residues. J gave up 4 bases and V 5 bases, and 8 bases lay outside the gene matches. Germline V gives CDR1 LGHDT, CDR2 YNNKEL (reference sequence). J is TRBJ2-7 and V is TRBV3-1 (or the pseudogene TRBV3-2); TRBD1 matches 10 bases. Input material: peripheral blood. The receptor's source is a woman of 80 years or more with acute or convalescent COVID-19. The CDR3 sequence: CASSWAGTGAYEQYF. In DNA form, the CDR3 reads TGTGCCAGCAGCTGGGCCGGGACAGGGGCATACGAGCAGTACTTC.